This T cell receptor beta chain was identified in a study of shared clonotypes between healthy human individuals. Study-level findings and limits: Researchers sampled only blood; tissue repertoires likely differ.

Per germline, CDR1 MDHEN and CDR2 SYDVKM. J was trimmed by 6 bases and V by 6 bases; bases with no gene match: 9. This CDR3 has 15 residues. With respect to this clone: Its antigen remains unknown.

Each donor was a Caucasian adult residing in Nashville, Tennessee. Profiled with immunoSEQ multiplex PCR; TCRdb holds only in-frame clones, not every one. In the table there are hundreds of thousands of clones, over 65% of which are singletons. Source material: memory CD4+ T cells sorted from blood. Documented subset: CD45RA-negative fraction. The chain employs TRBV28 and TRBJ1-5; 9 bases line up with TRBD1. The TCR comes from a woman aged 30 to 39 in good health. CDR3 sequence (DNA): TGTGCCAGCAGCCCGTCTGGGACAGGGTTTCAGCCCCAGCATTTT. This codes for CASSPSGTGFQPQHF. The full variable domain, its missing parts supplied by reference TRBV28 and TRBJ1-5, is DVKVTQSSRYLVKRTGEKVFLECVQDMDHENMFWYRQDPGLGLRLIYFSYDVKMKEKGDIPEGYSVSREKKERFSLILESASTNQTSMYLCASSPSGTGFQPQHFGDGTRLSIL.